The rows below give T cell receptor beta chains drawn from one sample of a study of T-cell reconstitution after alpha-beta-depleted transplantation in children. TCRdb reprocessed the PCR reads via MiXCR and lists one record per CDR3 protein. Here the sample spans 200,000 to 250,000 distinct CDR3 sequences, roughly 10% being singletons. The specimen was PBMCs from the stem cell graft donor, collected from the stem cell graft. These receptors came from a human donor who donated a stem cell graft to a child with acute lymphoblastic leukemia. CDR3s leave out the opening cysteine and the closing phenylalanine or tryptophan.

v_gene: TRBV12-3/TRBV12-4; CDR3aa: ASSMGQETEAF
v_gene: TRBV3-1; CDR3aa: ASQPNGGAGNIQY
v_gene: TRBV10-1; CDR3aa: ATSVDPSTDTQY
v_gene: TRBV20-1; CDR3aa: SARGEAGVGTDTQY
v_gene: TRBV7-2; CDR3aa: ASSLGISRGETQY
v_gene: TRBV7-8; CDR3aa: ASSLGAGYT
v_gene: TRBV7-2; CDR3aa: ASRYRVGANVLT
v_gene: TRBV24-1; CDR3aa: ATSDFGHQPQH
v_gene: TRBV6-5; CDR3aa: ASSTVDTEAF
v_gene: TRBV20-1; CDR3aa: SARDTGTSSYNEQF
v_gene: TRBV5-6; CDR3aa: ASSPRTGLPQNTEAF
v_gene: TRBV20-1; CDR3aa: SARQPLQGSEAF
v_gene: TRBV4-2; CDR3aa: ASSQDGQSYEQY
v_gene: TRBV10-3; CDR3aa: AISAGTPGYT
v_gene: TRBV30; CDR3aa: AWSVSVGGQPQH
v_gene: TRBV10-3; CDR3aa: AIKDSQQETQY
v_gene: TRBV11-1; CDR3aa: ASSPLQRGTEAF
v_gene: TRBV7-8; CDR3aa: ASSLGPGGVLTGYGYT
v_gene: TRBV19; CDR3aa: ASRDGGLAGGQASYNEQF
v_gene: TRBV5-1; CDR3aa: ASSLSRQPVREQY
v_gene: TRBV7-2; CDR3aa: ASSRVGTGTSTDTQY
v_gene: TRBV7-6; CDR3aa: ASSPILRGAIPDTQY
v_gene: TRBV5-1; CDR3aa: ASSLAPGQGQQVSNEQF
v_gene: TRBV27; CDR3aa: ASSFRREGYEQY
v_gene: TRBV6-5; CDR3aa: ASSYSGLAGAPQETQY
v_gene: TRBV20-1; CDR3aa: SAREVLASKGTQY
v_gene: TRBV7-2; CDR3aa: ASSSSRRRSRGETQY
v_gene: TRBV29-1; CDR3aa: SVADRALNTEAF
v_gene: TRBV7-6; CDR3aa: ASSSDWGTQY
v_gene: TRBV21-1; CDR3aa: ASSKGVAGEQETQY
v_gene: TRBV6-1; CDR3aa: ASSETRQGATQY
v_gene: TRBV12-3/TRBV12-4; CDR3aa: ASSLRGINELF
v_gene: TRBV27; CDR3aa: ASRRTGGVNIQY